This T cell receptor beta chain was found in a study of cytomegalovirus exposure and HLA in healthy donors (dated by TCRdb to 2016 to 2017). Regarding the complete study: A later analysis indicated that the roughly 120 validation repertoires were generated on the platform also employed for the approximately 700 repertoires of the first cohort. Besides the first cohort of approximately 710 subjects, a separate validation cohort made up of over a hundred different subjects was used. The study combined high-throughput TCR immunosequencing, statistical association of individual TCRs with disease status, and machine learning to predict cytomegalovirus infection status. The aim of the study was to test whether cataloging public T cell receptors could identify signatures of past pathogen exposure.

Summary of the overall study and its limitations: In both the original and validation cohorts, the classifier was reported to diagnose cytomegalovirus status with high specificity and sensitivity. In a later analysis, TCRs clustered in the first cohort were found to also tend to co-occur in the 130 or so validation repertoires, with 94% of cluster scores above 0. In the study, some 160 TCR beta chains were listed as associated with cytomegalovirus. Most TCR sequences were observed very rarely across donors, whereas some public TCRs were present in many individuals. According to the authors, the approach could potentially be generalized to other disease states and immunological phenotypes. The validation cohort had no HLA typing available for a later analysis, so co-occurrence within that cohort was assessed over all 130 or so repertoires. In vitro tests confirmed that a few of the cytomegalovirus-associated TCR beta chains recognize cytomegalovirus antigens.

Library preparation used the immunoSEQ multiplex PCR assay. In the paper's pipeline: A statistical classification framework was built for diagnosing cytomegalovirus status from the catalog of TCR beta chain sequences. TCRdb obtained this table from immuneACCESS and retained in-frame rearrangements with V and J assigned. These tables miss some clones; where compared with another copy, unresolved V genes account for less than half of the shortfall, and the remainder is unexplained. V, J and clone size reflect that table, while D and trimming were determined from the DNA. This sample comprises 40,000 to 55,000 clones, 80% to 90% of them detected only once. Under 7.5% of the sample is taken by the ten largest. The donors belonged to the validation cohort of over a hundred subjects, which was separate from the roughly 670-subject first cohort. V loses 3 bases at its end and J loses 8 bases; junction bases beyond the gene matches: 19. Reading from cysteine to phenylalanine, the CDR3 counts 20 amino acids. Just CDR3 DNA is preserved here, 60 bases in frame from base 1. In the germline V gene, CDR1 corresponds to SGHRS and CDR2 to YFSETQ.

This clone was observed once. Its antigen target is currently unknown. Nothing much larger sits one base from this clone, and base qualities are not available. Sequenced: PBMCs. The origin of this receptor is a woman younger than 45 in good health and CMV-seronegative. The V and J segments used are TRBV5-1 and TRBJ2-1, with 14 junctional bases fitting TRBD2. The sequence in DNA is TGCGCCAGCAGCTCCCCCCGGGGGACTAGCGGGAGAGGGGGGTCGTATGAGCAGTTCTTC. This is translated as CASSSPRGTSGRGGSYEQFF.